This entry describes one TCR beta chain. Its antigen is not known. The data are from a study of blood T cells in healthy people across ages. Findings and caveats of the study: Age showed a roughly linear inverse relationship with TCR beta diversity per million T cells.

The CDR3 is 14 residues long. V was clipped by 3 bases and J by 0 bases, with 9 bases between them. Germline V gives CDR1 SGHDN, CDR2 FVKESK. Next came a second PCR, run for about 6 to 11 cycles, which used a sample-barcoded 5' primer along with a J-beta primer mix. Through a template-switch adaptor with 12 random nucleotides, each cDNA molecule received a tag. TCRdb called the 5' RACE reads again in MiXCR, with one record for every CDR3 protein. In the table there are about 380,000 distinct CDR3 sequences, roughly half of which are singletons. This receptor was taken from a man between 60 and 75 years old in good health. The sample taken for sequencing was blood. The chain has TRBV14 and TRBJ2-7; D is unresolved. CDR3 DNA sequence: TGTGCCAGCAGCCAGAGGACGGTCTCCTACGAGCAGTACTTC. Translated: CASSQRTVSYEQYF.